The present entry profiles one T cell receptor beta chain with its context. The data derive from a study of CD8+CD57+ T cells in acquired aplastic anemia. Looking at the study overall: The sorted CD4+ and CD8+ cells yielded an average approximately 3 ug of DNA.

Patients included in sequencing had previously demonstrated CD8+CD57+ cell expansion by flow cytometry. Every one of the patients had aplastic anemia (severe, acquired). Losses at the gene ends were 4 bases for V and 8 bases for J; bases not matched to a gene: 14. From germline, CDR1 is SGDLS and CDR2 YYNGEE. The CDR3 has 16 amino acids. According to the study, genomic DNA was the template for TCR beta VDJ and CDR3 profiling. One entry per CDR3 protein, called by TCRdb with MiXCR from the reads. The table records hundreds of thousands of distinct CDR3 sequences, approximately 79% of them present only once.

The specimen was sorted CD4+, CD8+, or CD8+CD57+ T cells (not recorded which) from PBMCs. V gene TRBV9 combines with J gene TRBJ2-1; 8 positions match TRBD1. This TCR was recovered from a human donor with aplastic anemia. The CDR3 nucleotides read TGTGCCAGCAGCCAGGGGGCAGAAAACGGTCAGGATGAGCAGTTCTTC. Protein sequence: CASSQGAENGQDEQFF. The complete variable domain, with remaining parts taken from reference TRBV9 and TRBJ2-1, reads DSGVTQTPKHLITATGQRVTLRCSPRSGDLSVYWYQQSLDQGLQFLIQYYNGEERAKGNILERFSAQQFPDLHSELNLSSLELGDSALYFCASSQGAENGQDEQFFGPGTRLTVL.